The present TCR beta chain was sequenced within a study of human T cells and chemical hapten exposure. This clonotype has just a few counts. The CDR3 covers 14 residues. V gave up 5 bases and J gave up 2 bases, with 10 bases separating them. Unique molecular identifiers were attached to individual cDNA molecules during library preparation. TCRdb re-derived calls from the reads in MiXCR, one entry per CDR3 protein. The sample holds 120,000 or so distinct CDR3 sequences, less than 10% seen once. Whole blood that had not been fractionated was the source of extracted total RNA. This clonotype originated in a human donor in good health. Some clones in this sample may be carry-over from other donors' samples. Sequenced input: whole blood. The gene calls are TRBV12-3 or TRBV12-4 and TRBJ2-1; D is perhaps TRBD1 or TRBD2 (5 bases each). The CDR3 region is CASSGGGAYNEQFF. In DNA form, the CDR3 reads TGTGCCAGCAGTGGGGGTGGCGCCTACAATGAGCAGTTCTTC.